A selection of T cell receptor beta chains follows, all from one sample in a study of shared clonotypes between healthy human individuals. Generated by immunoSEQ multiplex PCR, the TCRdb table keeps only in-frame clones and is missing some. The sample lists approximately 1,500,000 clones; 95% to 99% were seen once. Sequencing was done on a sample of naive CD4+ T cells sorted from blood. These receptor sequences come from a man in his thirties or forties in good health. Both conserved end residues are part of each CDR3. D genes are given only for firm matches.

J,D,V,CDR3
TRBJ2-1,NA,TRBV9,CASSASGDYNEQFF
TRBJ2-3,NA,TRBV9,CASSVVSASDTQYF
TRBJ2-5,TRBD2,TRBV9,CASSVDTAGGLQETQYF
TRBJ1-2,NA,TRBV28,CASSTAPSYGYTF
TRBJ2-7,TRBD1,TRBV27,CASSLVGQGFSEQYF
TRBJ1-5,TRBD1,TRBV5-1,CASSLGQGAGNQPQHF
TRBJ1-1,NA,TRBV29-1,CSVDDPGTEAFF
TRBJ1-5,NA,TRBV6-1,CASSGGEQPQHF
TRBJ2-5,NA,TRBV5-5,CASSLEGYETQYF
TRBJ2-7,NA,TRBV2,CASNALPGDYEQYF
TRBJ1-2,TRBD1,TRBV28,CASRAGGPGDGYTF
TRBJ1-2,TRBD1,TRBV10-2,CASSRTGDHNYGYTF
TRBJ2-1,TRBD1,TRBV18,CASSPLSGQGSYNEQFF
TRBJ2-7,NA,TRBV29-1,CSVRAPPYEQYF
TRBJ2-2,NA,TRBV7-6,CASSSSSILAGELFF
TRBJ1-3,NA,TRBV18,CASSPEQGNTIYF